Below are 25 T cell receptor beta chains sequenced from a single sample in a study of technical replicates of blood from a handful of donors. Profiling relied on immunoSEQ multiplex PCR, and the TCRdb table lists in-frame clones only, not all of them. The table records over 60,000 clones, roughly 93% of them present only once. The specimen sequenced was T cells isolated from PBMCs. Source of these receptors: a human donor in good health.

Only one count was recorded for this clone. This chain connects TRBV9 to TRBJ2-1; maybe TRBD2 (6 bases). V gave up 6 bases and J gave up 5 bases, with 15 bases separating them. The CDR3 extends over 14 amino acids. Germline CDR1 SGDLS, CDR2 YYNGEE. The CDR3 loop is CASNEGTFNNEQFF. CDR3 DNA: TGTGCCAGCAACGAAGGGACTTTTAACAATGAGCAGTTCTTC. The full variable domain, with the rest looked up from reference TRBV9 and TRBJ2-1, is DSGVTQTPKHLITATGQRVTLRCSPRSGDLSVYWYQQSLDQGLQFLIQYYNGEERAKGNILERFSAQQFPDLHSELNLSSLELGDSALYFCASNEGTFNNEQFFGPGTRLTVL.

The chain employs TRBV10-3 and TRBJ1-1; the match to TRBD1 covers 7 bases. The germline V gene has CDR1 ENHRY and CDR2 SYGVKD. The CDR3 sequence is 15 residues long. V trimming: 6 bases; J trimming: 3 bases; junction bases outside the gene matches: 10. CDR3 DNA: TGTGCCATCAGGGATACCACAGGGGCGGACACTGAAGCTTTCTTT. It is translated as CAIRDTTGADTEAFF.

The chain couples TRBV18 to TRBJ1-2; TRBD1 is a possible D gene (5 bases). Germline CDR1 is KGHSH and CDR2 is LQKENI. The CDR3 extends over 17 amino acids. Trimming took off 1 base at V and 0 bases at J, with 15 bases between the two ends. CDR3 protein: CASSPLQSTVTNYGYTF. The CDR3 DNA is TGTGCCAGCTCACCACTCCAATCGACAGTCACTAACTATGGCTACACCTTC.

This clone was seen a handful of times. The rearrangement joins TRBV2 to TRBJ1-1; 7 positions agree with TRBD1. The CDR3 extends over 14 amino acids. The V gene end was trimmed by 3 bases and the J gene end by 2 bases; junction bases not matched to a gene: 3. Germline assignment: CDR1 SNHLY and CDR2 FYNNEI. CDR3 in DNA: TGTGCCAGCAGTGATCAGGGGGTAAACACTGAAGCTTTCTTT. This encodes CASSDQGVNTEAFF.

This chain connects TRBV7-8 to TRBJ2-7, with TRBD2 matching over 7 bases. This CDR3 spans 14 amino acids. V shed 3 bases, J shed 2 bases, and the junction held 4 bases outside the gene matches. Germline-derived CDR1 and CDR2 are SGHVS and FQNEAQ. The CDR3 here is CASSFGGITYEQYF. CDR3 sequence (DNA): TGTGCCAGCAGCTTCGGGGGGATCACCTACGAGCAGTACTTC.

This chain uses TRBV5-1 with TRBJ2-7; weak D call: TRBD2 (6 bases). CDR1 SGHRS and CDR2 YFSETQ come from the germline V gene. This CDR3 is built from 15 residues. V lost 4 bases and J lost 0, with 14 bases in between. CDR3 sequence reads: CASSPGLDSSYEQYF. The CDR3 bases are TGCGCCAGCAGCCCGGGACTTGATAGCTCCTACGAGCAGTACTTC.

The chain uses TRBV5-1 and TRBJ2-3; 8 bases line up with TRBD2. The length of the CDR3 is 14 residues. Germline V gives CDR1 SGHRS, CDR2 YFSETQ. Germline trimming cut 4 bases from V and 2 bases from J; bases unmatched to any gene: 3. CDR3 loop: CASSQLADTDTQYF. CDR3 in DNA: TGCGCCAGCAGCCAACTAGCGGACACAGATACGCAGTATTTT.

This clone was seen once. The rearrangement links TRBV4-1 to TRBJ1-2, with a tentative D call TRBD1 (5 bases). The CDR3 is 13 residues long. Looked up from germline, CDR1 is MGHRA and CDR2 is YSYEKL. Between the trimmed V and J ends, which lost 0 bases and 5 bases, there was a span of 7 bases. CDR3 DNA sequence: TGCGCCAGCAGCCAAGACCCAGGGTATGGCTACACCTTC. This codes for CASSQDPGYGYTF.

CDR3 in amino acids: CASSYYTAAGEQYF. CDR3 DNA sequence: TGTGCCAGCAGTTACTATACAGCGGCGGGCGAGCAGTACTTC. V is TRBV6-5 and J is TRBJ2-7; D possibly corresponds to TRBD2 (5 bases). CDR1 and CDR2 (germline): MNHEY, SVGAGI. CDR3 size: 14 residues. Trimming shortened V by 1 base and J by 6 bases, and 13 bases separated the two germline ends.

The rearrangement links TRBV28 to TRBJ2-7; D might be TRBD2 (5 bases). Germline V gene lookup returns CDR1 MDHEN and CDR2 SYDVKM. CDR3 length: 16 amino acids. V lost 1 base and J 5 bases, leaving 18 bases between the germline ends. The CDR3 sequence: CASSLSARGQLDEQYF. The CDR3, as DNA: TGTGCCAGCAGTTTATCTGCCCGAGGGCAGCTGGACGAGCAGTACTTC.

The chain joins TRBV29-1 to TRBJ1-1; TRBD1 aligns across 8 bases. The CDR3 length is 15 residues. Trimming at V came to 0 bases and at J to 1 base, leaving 4 bases not matched to a gene. Germline V lookup: CDR1 SQVTM, CDR2 ANQGSEA. CDR3: CSVEDRTGGNTEAFF. The CDR3 DNA sequence: TGCAGCGTTGAAGATCGAACAGGGGGGAACACTGAAGCTTTCTTT. The full variable domain, completed using reference TRBV29-1 and TRBJ1-1, is SAVISQKPSRDICQRGTSLTIQCQVDSQVTMMFWYRQQPGQSLTLIATANQGSEATYESGFVIDKFPISRPNLTFSTLTVSNMSPEDSSIYLCSVEDRTGGNTEAFFGQGTRLTVV.

The V gene is TRBV5-1, the J gene TRBJ2-6, with TRBD2 matching over 7 bases. The CDR3 is 14 amino acids. Per the germline V gene, CDR1 is SGHRS and CDR2 is YFSETQ. Germline trimming cut 7 bases from V and 0 bases from J; bases unmatched to any gene: 1. CDR3 nucleotides: TGCGCCAGCGGGGGGGTCTCTGGGGCCAACGTCCTGACTTTC. Its translation: CASGGVSGANVLTF.

The V and J genes are TRBV9 and TRBJ2-5, with 9 positions matching TRBD1. J was trimmed by 1 base and V by 7 bases; bases with no gene match: 5. Per germline, CDR1 SGDLS and CDR2 YYNGEE. This CDR3 has 14 amino acids. The chain's CDR3 is CASGRGQGQETQYF. CDR3 DNA: TGTGCCAGCGGTCGGGGACAGGGCCAAGAGACCCAGTACTTC.

This chain links TRBV7-8 with TRBJ1-1; 8 nucleotides align to TRBD1. The germline CDR1 and CDR2 sequences are SGHVS and FQNEAQ. The CDR3 has 12 amino acids. V lost 7 bases, J lost 7 bases, and 5 bases stayed unmatched. As DNA, the CDR3 is TGTGCCAGCACCCAGGGACAGGTTGAAGCTTTCTTT. Translation gives CASTQGQVEAFF.

The genes are TRBV9 and TRBJ2-3, with 12 bases identical to TRBD2. Germline CDR1 is SGDLS and CDR2 is YYNGEE. This CDR3 region has 14 residues. The ends lost 4 bases at V and 5 bases at J; junction bases unmatched: 2. CDR3 in DNA: TGTGCCAGCAGCCTGGGACTAGCGGGAGATACGCAGTATTTT. Translating gives CASSLGLAGDTQYF.

The V and J genes are TRBV5-5 and TRBJ1-2; D might be TRBD1 (6 bases). From germline, CDR1 is SGHKS and CDR2 YYEKEE (reference sequence). This CDR3 is 13 amino acids long. Trimming took off 2 bases at V and 4 bases at J, with 9 bases between the two ends. Here the CDR3 reads CASSFLDSYGYTF. DNA for the CDR3: TGTGCCAGCAGCTTCCTGGACAGCTATGGCTACACCTTC.

V usage is TRBV6-5 and J usage is TRBJ2-3, with a tentative D call TRBD2 (5 bases). V gave up 6 bases and J gave up 9 bases, with 13 bases separating them. This CDR3 region has 12 residues. Looked up from germline, CDR1 is MNHEY and CDR2 is SVGAGI. The CDR3 DNA reads as TGTGCCAGCAGCCCGGAGAGGAGGACGCAGTATTTT. Amino acids: CASSPERRTQYF.

The J gene is TRBJ2-3, the V gene TRBV30; D call uncertain. CDR1 GTSNPN and CDR2 SVGIG come from the germline V gene (reference sequence). V lost 3 bases to trimming and J lost 8 bases, with 9 bases between them. The length of the CDR3 is 11 residues. CDR3 loop: CAWSEDSTQYF. In nucleotides, the CDR3 is TGTGCCTGGAGCGAGGATAGTACGCAGTATTTT.

J is TRBJ1-5 and V is TRBV2, with 11 positions matching TRBD1. With 6 bases clipped from V and 6 bases from J, the junction kept 7 bases outside the gene matches. The CDR3 has 15 amino acids. Germline V CDR1 and CDR2: SNHLY, FYNNEI. The CDR3 reads CASRVGTGGFQPQHF. Written as DNA, the CDR3 is TGTGCCAGCAGGGTTGGGACAGGGGGGTTTCAGCCCCAGCATTTT.

The chain has TRBV7-9 and TRBJ2-1; TRBD2 matches 8 bases. CDR3 size: 15 residues. V dropped 4 bases and J dropped 2; count of bases not matched to a gene: 4. Per the germline V gene, CDR1 is SEHNR and CDR2 is FQNEAQ (reference sequence). This chain's CDR3 is CASSSRLAPYNEQFF. CDR3 bases: TGTGCCAGCAGCTCACGACTAGCGCCCTACAATGAGCAGTTCTTC.

The V gene is TRBV6-5, the J gene TRBJ1-2; TRBD1 matches at 8 bases. Germline V lookup: CDR1 MNHEY, CDR2 SVGAGI. This CDR3 region has 16 residues. The ends lost 0 bases at V and 6 bases at J; junction bases unmatched: 9. CDR3 DNA: TGTGCCAGCAGTTACTCGATCACAGGGGGAGTCGATGGCTACACCTTC. Protein sequence: CASSYSITGGVDGYTF.

The chain combines TRBV7-3 with TRBJ2-7; D is perhaps TRBD2 (6 bases). CDR1 SGHTA and CDR2 FQGTGA come from the germline V gene. V dropped 0 bases and J dropped 2 bases, with 11 bases sitting between them. This CDR3 has 15 residues. The CDR3 loop reads CASSLTSGSTYEQYF. In DNA form, the CDR3 reads TGTGCCAGCAGCTTAACTAGCGGAAGTACCTACGAGCAGTACTTC.

J is TRBJ2-3 and V is TRBV29-1, with 7 bases that match TRBD1. V gave up 4 bases and J gave up 2 bases; unmatched junction bases: 6. This CDR3 has 14 residues. Looked up from germline, CDR1 is SQVTM and CDR2 is ANQGSEA. The CDR3 nucleotides read TGCAGCGTTGCAGGGGGAATGGACACAGATACGCAGTATTTT. Encoded protein: CSVAGGMDTDTQYF.

V is TRBV5-1 and J is TRBJ1-2, with a tentative D call TRBD1 (6 bases). Germline lookup yields CDR1 SGHRS and CDR2 YFSETQ. The length of the CDR3 is 14 residues. The germline V and J ends were trimmed by 2 bases and 6 bases, with 14 bases remaining between them. CDR3 sequence: CASSLGGGIDGYTF. CDR3 sequence (DNA): TGCGCCAGCAGCTTAGGGGGTGGGATCGATGGCTACACCTTC.

The J gene is TRBJ1-2, the V gene TRBV7-3, with TRBD1 matching 10 bases. CDR1 is SGHTA and CDR2 is FQGTGA in the germline V gene. The V and J ends lost 3 bases and 4 bases, in that order; junction bases with no gene match: 2. The CDR3 has 14 amino acids. The CDR3 protein is CASSFGQGGYGYTF. The DNA of the CDR3 is TGTGCCAGCAGCTTCGGACAGGGGGGCTATGGCTACACCTTC. Complete variable domain (other parts from reference TRBV7-3 and TRBJ1-2): GAGVSQTPSNKVTEKGKYVELRCDPISGHTALYWYRQSLGQGPEFLIYFQGTGAADDSGLPNDRFFAVRPEGSVSTLKIQRTERGDSAVYLCASSFGQGGYGYTFGSGTRLTVV.